These T cell receptor beta chains were read from a single sample in a study of graft-versus-host responses after intestinal transplantation. Clones were read by immunoSEQ multiplex PCR, and TCRdb kept only the in-frame ones, dropping some. The data contain roughly 40,000 clones, around nine tenths of them singletons. The starting material was PBMCs, obtained roughly 270 days after transplant. The source is a human patient who received an intestinal transplant, so some T cells may come from the graft donor. The CDR3 runs from the conserved cysteine through the conserved F or W. A D gene is named only where the DNA matches it firmly. For some rows the clone size is stated as once, few or many, or as a class when expanded; others skip it.

j_call: TRBJ1-2; v_call: TRBV6-5; d_call: .; clone_size: once; cdr3_nt: TGTGCCAGCAGTTACACGGAGGGCTATGGCTACACCTTC; cdr3_aa: CASSYTEGYGYTF
j_call: TRBJ2-1; v_call: TRBV5-1; d_call: .; clone_size: .; cdr3_nt: TGCGCCAGCAGCTTTAACGATGAGCAGTTCTTC; cdr3_aa: CASSFNDEQFF
j_call: TRBJ1-1; v_call: TRBV5-1; d_call: .; clone_size: .; cdr3_nt: TGCGCCAGCAGCCCGGGCCAACTTGGGACTGAAGCTTTCTTT; cdr3_aa: CASSPGQLGTEAFF
j_call: TRBJ1-1; v_call: TRBV27; d_call: TRBD1; clone_size: .; cdr3_nt: TGTGCCAGCAGTCACCAGGGGGCCGCTGAAGCTTTCTTT; cdr3_aa: CASSHQGAAEAFF
j_call: TRBJ2-5; v_call: TRBV2; d_call: .; clone_size: .; cdr3_nt: TGTGCCAGCACCCGACAAGAGACCCAGTACTTC; cdr3_aa: CASTRQETQYF
j_call: TRBJ2-1; v_call: TRBV6-5; d_call: .; clone_size: .; cdr3_nt: TGTGCCAGCAGTACCCGGAGCGGTGGGCAGTTCTTC; cdr3_aa: CASSTRSGGQFF
j_call: TRBJ2-7; v_call: TRBV2; d_call: .; clone_size: once; cdr3_nt: TGTGCCAGCAGTGATAGGCAAAATCAGTACTTC; cdr3_aa: CASSDRQNQYF
j_call: TRBJ1-1; v_call: TRBV11-2; d_call: .; clone_size: .; cdr3_nt: TGTGCCAGCAGCCCCACCGGACGGGGCCTCACTGAAGCTTTCTTT; cdr3_aa: CASSPTGRGLTEAFF
j_call: TRBJ1-1; v_call: TRBV18; d_call: .; clone_size: .; cdr3_nt: TGTGCCAGCTCACCACTCACCGGTGGAACTGAAGCTTTCTTT; cdr3_aa: CASSPLTGGTEAFF
j_call: TRBJ1-5; v_call: TRBV11-2; d_call: .; clone_size: once; cdr3_nt: TGTGCCAGCCCTTACAGGGCTCAGCCCCAGCATTTT; cdr3_aa: CASPYRAQPQHF
j_call: TRBJ1-1; v_call: TRBV6-1; d_call: .; clone_size: .; cdr3_nt: TGTGCCACCCGCCCCGAGGTCATGAACACTGAAGCTTTCTTT; cdr3_aa: CATRPEVMNTEAFF
j_call: TRBJ1-1; v_call: TRBV27; d_call: .; clone_size: .; cdr3_nt: TGTGCCAGCAGTTTATCGGGCAGTCTGAACACTGAAGCTTTCTTT; cdr3_aa: CASSLSGSLNTEAFF
j_call: TRBJ2-2; v_call: TRBV4-1; d_call: .; clone_size: .; cdr3_nt: TGCGCCAGCAGCCAAGATATAAACACCGGGGAGCTGTTTTTT; cdr3_aa: CASSQDINTGELFF
j_call: TRBJ2-5; v_call: TRBV4-3; d_call: .; clone_size: .; cdr3_nt: TGCGCCAGCAGCCAAGCAGGGGTCGGTTTCGGGACCCAGTACTTC; cdr3_aa: CASSQAGVGFGTQYF
j_call: TRBJ2-1; v_call: TRBV5-6; d_call: .; clone_size: .; cdr3_nt: TGTGCCAGCAGCCTGTACGGGGATGAGCAGTTCTTC; cdr3_aa: CASSLYGDEQFF
j_call: TRBJ2-5; v_call: TRBV7-6; d_call: .; clone_size: .; cdr3_nt: TGTGCCAGCAGCTCTTCCGGGATCACGCCTGGAGAGACCCAGTACTTC; cdr3_aa: CASSSSGITPGETQYF
j_call: TRBJ2-3; v_call: TRBV5-1; d_call: .; clone_size: .; cdr3_nt: TGCGCCAGCAGCTTGGAACGGGCTCGTGGTAAGGATACGCAGTATTTT; cdr3_aa: CASSLERARGKDTQYF
j_call: TRBJ1-3; v_call: TRBV12-5; d_call: TRBD1; clone_size: .; cdr3_nt: TGTGCTAGTGGTGCAACAGGGGGACGTGGAAACACCATATATTTT; cdr3_aa: CASGATGGRGNTIYF
j_call: TRBJ2-3; v_call: TRBV6-5; d_call: .; clone_size: .; cdr3_nt: TGTGCCTCTCTGGACACGCAGTATTTT; cdr3_aa: CASLDTQYF
j_call: TRBJ1-4; v_call: TRBV6-6; d_call: TRBD1; clone_size: .; cdr3_nt: TGTGCCAGCACCCCAGGGGGAGATGAAAAACTGTTTTTT; cdr3_aa: CASTPGGDEKLFF
j_call: TRBJ2-1; v_call: TRBV10-2; d_call: .; clone_size: .; cdr3_nt: TGCGCCAGCAGTGGCCCCGCCGAGCGGAGCTCCTACAATGAGCAGTTCTTC; cdr3_aa: CASSGPAERSSYNEQFF
j_call: TRBJ1-6; v_call: TRBV5-4; d_call: .; clone_size: .; cdr3_nt: TGTGCCAGCAGCCTGTTTGGGGGCGGTGATAATTCACCCCTCCACTTT; cdr3_aa: CASSLFGGGDNSPLHF
j_call: TRBJ2-7; v_call: TRBV19; d_call: TRBD1; clone_size: once; cdr3_nt: TGTGCCAGTAGTACCAGACAGGGTGGGAGCGAGCAGTACTTC; cdr3_aa: CASSTRQGGSEQYF
j_call: TRBJ1-2; v_call: TRBV9; d_call: .; clone_size: .; cdr3_nt: TGTGCCAGCAGCGAGCGAGGGGAGGGCTACACCTTC; cdr3_aa: CASSERGEGYTF
j_call: TRBJ2-3; v_call: TRBV30; d_call: TRBD1; clone_size: .; cdr3_nt: TGTGCCTGGAGTCCTAAGGGGGCGAACACAGATACGCAGTATTTT; cdr3_aa: CAWSPKGANTDTQYF
j_call: TRBJ1-5; v_call: TRBV11-2; d_call: TRBD1; clone_size: few; cdr3_nt: TGTGCCAGCAGCATTAATACAGGGGCCAATCAGCCCCAGCATTTT; cdr3_aa: CASSINTGANQPQHF
j_call: TRBJ2-7; v_call: TRBV5-6; d_call: .; clone_size: .; cdr3_nt: TGTGCCAGCAGCTTCGGCAGTTACTACGAGCAGTACTTC; cdr3_aa: CASSFGSYYEQYF
j_call: TRBJ1-5; v_call: TRBV19; d_call: .; clone_size: .; cdr3_nt: TGTGCCAGTAGTTTCAACCCGGATCAGCCCCAGCATTTT; cdr3_aa: CASSFNPDQPQHF
j_call: TRBJ1-2; v_call: TRBV5-6; d_call: TRBD1; clone_size: .; cdr3_nt: TGTGCCAGCAGCTTAAGGGGACAGGGTCCCTACTATGGCTACACCTTC; cdr3_aa: CASSLRGQGPYYGYTF